This T cell receptor (beta chain) was sequenced in a study of T-cell memory formation after mild COVID-19 (dated by TCRdb to about 2021). For context, the study as a whole: TCR sequence clusters from the two donors were found to be largely donor specific. In two donors, T-cell clones that expanded and contracted after mild COVID-19 were tracked by sequencing TCRalpha and TCRbeta repertoires over time. Two young, previously healthy adult volunteers, one female and one male, were included in the cohort.

Germline trimming: 5 bases from V, 5 bases from J; junction bases outside gene matches: 7. Inclusive of the bounding cysteine and phenylalanine, the CDR3 is 15 residues long. Kept here is only the CDR3 DNA, which spans 45 bases and is read in frame from base 1. CDR1 SEHNR and CDR2 FQNEAQ were looked up in the germline V gene (reference sequence). On this clonotype: Its antigen is currently not known. No base quality values were provided; no much bigger clone lies one nucleotide off.

The instrument given in TCRdb is Illumina NovaSeq 6000. TCRalpha and TCRbeta cDNA libraries were built by 5'RACE with constant-segment primers, adding sample barcodes and unique molecular identifiers. Trizol reagent was used to extract RNA from every sample. Libraries were amplified in two PCR steps, with a second sample barcode and Illumina TruSeq adapters added in the second step. Libraries were sequenced on an Illumina NovaSeq with 2 x 150 bp paired-end reads. The authors' analysis ran thus. Reads were demultiplexed and collapsed into UMI-guided consensus sequences with migec v1.2.7. Using mixcr v2.1.11, UMI consensuses were aligned to TRA and TRB V and J templates and then assembled into clonotypes. A clonotype was counted as expanded or contracted only when both edgeR and NoisET called the clonotype significant, with the noise models trained on biological replicates. For edgeR calls, the cutoffs were a false discovery rate-adjusted p below 0.01 and a log2 fold-change threshold of 1. PCA with hierarchical clustering of max-normalized trajectories of the 1000 most abundant clonotypes was used as exploratory dynamics analysis. Separately sequenced CD4+ and CD8+ repertoires were used to assign a CD4 or CD8 phenotype to each responding clone. The public reads were reanalyzed by TCRdb: fastp trimming at Q25, MiXCR alignment, in-frame beta chains only. Identical CDR3 protein sequences are pooled into one entry, listed with their most common genes and DNA. Clone size and V and J calls follow TCRdb, not the original study. This sample comprises 170,000 or so distinct CDR3 sequences, about a third of them detected only once. The top ten constitute approximately 12% of the sample.

Beyond this particular receptor, the publication reports: The study included only a couple of mild cases, and larger cohorts that include severe cases with pre-infection samples were judged to be necessary. SARS-CoV-2 specificity was not confirmed for the second-wave clones peaking on day 37. Clones that contracted from day 15 to 85 showed balanced CD4/CD8 phenotypes, whereas a second wave of clones that expanded from day 15 to 37 leaned towards CD4+. Some responding clones were found in pre-infection memory, which suggests that pre-existing cross-reactive memory T cells took part in the SARS-CoV-2 response. Contracting CD4+ clones were located mainly in the CM and EM memory subsets, whereas CD8+ clones were found to be enriched in EMRA.

Ficoll-Paque density gradient centrifugation was the method used to isolate PBMCs. The sample taken for sequencing was PBMCs or a T cell subset sorted from them (not recorded which). Rearrangement joined TRBV7-9 to TRBJ2-7, and 12 junctional nucleotides match TRBD2. This receptor was identified in an adult woman who had mild COVID-19 (a few samples of this study predate the infection). The sample titles of this study are shuffled in the database, so cell type and time point are left out; the donor was told from shared clones. The CDR3 amino acid sequence is: CASSPRTSGIHEQYF. The bases are TGTGCCAGCAGCCCCCGGACTAGCGGGATCCACGAGCAGTACTTC.